Following are 20 T cell receptor beta chains from one sample sequenced in a study of shared clonotypes between healthy human individuals. CD45RO negativity and positive selection for CCR7 defined naive CD8 cells, a population that excluded terminally differentiated effector memory CD45RA+ cells. Libraries were prepared by immunoSEQ multiplex PCR; TCRdb keeps only in-frame clonotypes and omits some of them. The sample lists some 740,000 clones, more than 85% seen once, with about 24% in the top ten. The sequenced material came from naive CD8+ T cells sorted from blood. Source of these receptors: a man aged 30 to 45 in good health.

For this clone: Distinct nucleotide sequences in the sample also encode this CDR3. The chain couples TRBV28 to TRBJ1-1; D perhaps matches TRBD1 (5 bases). Looked up from germline, CDR1 is MDHEN and CDR2 is SYDVKM. Trimming took 4 bases from V and 5 from J, leaving 5 bases between them. The CDR3 runs 11 residues. CDR3 sequence: CASSYRTEAFF. Here the CDR3 DNA reads TGTGCCAGCAGTTACAGGACTGAAGCTTTCTTT.

This clone appeared once. V usage is TRBV7-8 and J usage is TRBJ2-2; 7 bases are a match to TRBD1. The CDR3 is made up of 15 amino acids. V lost 5 bases, J lost 5 bases, and 8 bases stayed unmatched. In germline, CDR1 is SGHVS, CDR2 FQNEAQ. CDR3 in amino acids: CASSHRTGTTGELFF. CDR3 nucleotide sequence: TGTGCCAGCAGCCATAGGACAGGCACTACCGGGGAGCTGTTTTTT.

V gene TRBV11-2 combines with J gene TRBJ2-2; 11 bases are a match to TRBD1. Germline assignment: CDR1 SGHAT and CDR2 FQNNGV. V lost 4 bases and J lost 5; bases outside the gene matches: 9. This CDR3 region has 17 residues. CDR3 sequence: CASSSQPGTGGTGELFF. CDR3 coding DNA: TGTGCCAGCAGCTCTCAACCGGGGACAGGGGGAACCGGGGAGCTGTTTTTT.

The V gene is TRBV27, the J gene TRBJ2-7; either TRBD1 or TRBD2 may fit D (5 bases each). Per germline, CDR1 MNHEY and CDR2 SMNVEV (reference sequence). Trimming left V 5 bases short and J 0 bases short, with 14 bases between. The CDR3 has 15 amino acids. CDR3 nucleotides: TGTGCCAGCAGTCCCGCCGGGACGTCCTCCTACGAGCAGTACTTC. It codes for CASSPAGTSSYEQYF.

The genes are TRBV5-1 and TRBJ2-1; 9 nucleotides align to TRBD1. Germline values: CDR1 SGHRS, CDR2 YFSETQ. This CDR3 is 18 amino acids long. V lost 0 bases to trimming and J lost 8 bases; unmatched junction nucleotides: 15. The CDR3 sequence is CASSLASGTGYHADEQFF. As DNA, the CDR3 is TGCGCCAGCAGCTTGGCTTCCGGGACAGGGTACCATGCAGATGAGCAGTTCTTC.

V and J are TRBV4-1 and TRBJ2-1, with D perhaps assigned TRBD1 or TRBD2 (5 bases each). V was clipped by 0 bases and J by 8 bases, with 17 bases between them. Germline CDR1 is MGHRA and CDR2 is YSYEKL. The CDR3 sequence is 16 residues long. The CDR3 DNA reads as TGCGCCAGCAGCCAAGATCCGGGACCCAGCGTCTATGAGCAGTTCTTC. It translates to CASSQDPGPSVYEQFF.

This chain uses TRBV7-8 with TRBJ2-6; maybe TRBD1 (6 bases). Between the trimmed V and J ends, which lost 5 bases and 0 bases, there was a span of 23 bases. CDR3 length: 20 amino acids. Germline CDR1 is SGHVS and CDR2 is FQNEAQ. The chain's CDR3 is CASSVRIGIRGHSGANVLTF. The CDR3 coding sequence is TGTGCCAGCAGCGTTCGGATTGGGATACGGGGACACTCTGGGGCCAACGTCCTGACTTTC.

V gene TRBV6-5 combines with J gene TRBJ1-5, with a possible D match to TRBD1 (5 bases). Between the trimmed V and J ends, which lost 10 bases and 3 bases, there was a span of 16 bases. This CDR3 is built from 14 residues. Per the germline V gene, CDR1 is MNHEY and CDR2 is SVGAGI. In nucleotides, the CDR3 is TGTGCCATTCTCGGGGGGGTTCCCAATCAGCCCCAGCATTTT. Its protein is CAILGGVPNQPQHF.

The genes are TRBV7-9 and TRBJ2-1; no clear D gene. Germline CDR1 is SEHNR and CDR2 is FQNEAQ (reference sequence). With 1 base removed from V and 3 bases from J, the gap between germline ends came to 10 bases. CDR3 length: 15 residues. CDR3 DNA sequence: TGTGCCAGCAGCTTAGTTTCTAGGTACTACAATGAGCAGTTCTTC. It codes for CASSLVSRYYNEQFF.

The rearrangement uses TRBV6-6 and TRBJ1-1, with unresolved D. Trimming took 3 bases from V and 7 from J, leaving 9 bases between them. Germline-derived CDR1 and CDR2 are MNHNY and SVGAGI (reference sequence). There are 12 residues in the CDR3. The CDR3 sequence is CASSYVEFEAFF. CDR3 DNA: TGTGCCAGCAGTTATGTGGAGTTTGAAGCTTTCTTT.

The chain links TRBV27 to TRBJ2-7; 8 bases map to TRBD1. The CDR3 consists of 12 residues. The trim removed 8 bases at V and 7 bases at J, leaving 7 bases unmatched. From germline, CDR1 is MNHEY and CDR2 SMNVEV (reference sequence). The DNA for the CDR3 is TGTGCCAGCGGAAGGACAGGGAGGGAGCAGTACTTC. This sequence encodes CASGRTGREQYF.

On this clone: The sample has other DNA sequences that encode this CDR3 too. The V gene is TRBV27, the J gene TRBJ2-2, with 7 bases that match TRBD1. CDR1 is MNHEY, CDR2 SMNVEV, per germline (reference sequence). CDR3 length equals 15 residues. With 5 bases clipped from V and 4 bases from J, the junction kept 7 bases outside the gene matches. As DNA, the CDR3 is TGTGCCAGCAGTCCTTGGACAGGTGGCACCGGGGAGCTGTTTTTT. Translated, it gives CASSPWTGGTGELFF.

The CDR3 DNA sequence: TGTGCCAGCAGGGTCACAGGGGGCCATGAGCAGTTCTTC. It codes for CASRVTGGHEQFF. V is TRBV6-1 and J is TRBJ2-1, with 9 bases identical to TRBD1. The V segment lost 6 bases and the J segment 8 bases; nucleotides outside the gene matches: 5. CDR3 length: 13 amino acids. The germline V gene has CDR1 MNHNS and CDR2 SASEGT.

On this clone: A read error may produce the germline difference seen at one junction end. The CDR3 DNA is TGTGCCAGCAGCCTAGCGGGAGAATCCTACGAGCAGTACTTC. Translated, it gives CASSLAGESYEQYF. This sequence joins TRBV7-8 and TRBJ2-7; 10 positions match TRBD2. CDR3 length: 14 residues. CDR1 is SGHVS, CDR2 FQNEAQ, per germline.

This clone was counted between two and nine times. The chain recombines TRBV9 with TRBJ2-2, with 7 bases fitting TRBD2. The CDR3 is 18 residues long. CDR1 and CDR2 (germline): SGDLS, YYNGEE. J lost 3 bases, V lost 4 bases, and 15 bases had no gene match. This chain's CDR3 is CASSPRRELWADTGELFF. CDR3 nucleotide sequence: TGTGCCAGCAGCCCCCGGCGGGAGCTCTGGGCCGACACCGGGGAGCTGTTTTTT.

The rearrangement uses TRBV9 and TRBJ1-1; tentatively, D is TRBD1 (5 bases). The germline gives CDR1 SGDLS, CDR2 YYNGEE. Trimming pared 3 bases from V and 4 bases from J, leaving 16 bases between. The CDR3 has 15 residues. The CDR3 DNA reads as TGTGCCAGCAGCGCCTCCGGGACGGTGGGCACTGAAGCTTTCTTT. Translated, it gives CASSASGTVGTEAFF.

This rearrangement joins TRBV7-9 to TRBJ1-3, with 9 bases lining up with TRBD1. Germline V gene lookup returns CDR1 SEHNR and CDR2 FQNEAQ (reference sequence). J gave up 3 bases and V 5 bases, and 8 bases lay outside the gene matches. CDR3 length: 16 residues. The CDR3: CASSATGTGLGNTIYF. The CDR3 DNA follows: TGTGCCAGCAGCGCTACCGGGACAGGGCTTGGAAACACCATATATTTT.

The chain combines TRBV5-5 with TRBJ1-5, with a possible D match to TRBD1 (5 bases). V was trimmed by 4 bases and J by 7 bases, leaving 12 bases between them. The CDR3 contains 13 residues. CDR1 and CDR2 (germline): SGHKS, YYEKEE (reference sequence). In DNA form, the CDR3 reads TGTGCCAGCAGCGAGAGGGGTGAGCAGCCCCAGCATTTT. Its protein is CASSERGEQPQHF. The variable domain in full, with the rest retrieved from reference TRBV5-5 and TRBJ1-5, is DAGVTQSPTHLIKTRGQQVTLRCSPISGHKSVSWYQQVLGQGPQFIFQYYEKEERGRGNFPDRFSARQFPNYSSELNVNALLLGDSALYLCASSERGEQPQHFGDGTRLSIL.

The genes are TRBV14 and TRBJ2-2, with 7 nucleotides matching TRBD2. V lost 10 bases, J lost 3 bases, and 8 bases stayed unmatched. The CDR3 consists of 14 residues. CDR1 SGHDN and CDR2 FVKESK come from the germline V gene. The DNA of the CDR3 is TGTGCCACCGGGGAGGGGTTTGACACCGGGGAGCTGTTTTTT. Encoded protein: CATGEGFDTGELFF.

The chain carries TRBV29-1 and TRBJ1-2; 9 nucleotides agree with TRBD1. CDR1 SQVTM and CDR2 ANQGSEA come from the germline V gene. Trimming cost V 5 bases and J 4 bases; bases outside gene matches: 17. The CDR3 loop spans 17 amino acids. The chain's CDR3 is CSVRSLSSPDRGYGYTF. The DNA for the CDR3 is TGCAGCGTTCGGTCACTGAGTAGTCCGGACAGGGGCTATGGCTACACCTTC. Using reference TRBV29-1 and TRBJ1-2 for the parts outside the CDR3, the full variable domain is SAVISQKPSRDICQRGTSLTIQCQVDSQVTMMFWYRQQPGQSLTLIATANQGSEATYESGFVIDKFPISRPNLTFSTLTVSNMSPEDSSIYLCSVRSLSSPDRGYGYTFGSGTRLTVV.